What follows are 22 T cell receptor beta chains derived from one specimen sequenced in a study of graft-versus-host responses after intestinal transplantation. No antigen has been assigned to these receptors. Data came from immunoSEQ multiplex PCR; TCRdb stores just in-frame clones and leaves some out. The table lists roughly 120,000 clones, 90% of them singletons. The sample in question was unstimulated CD4+ T cells sorted from spleen or lymph node cells, obtained before intestinal transplant. The origin of the receptors is a human donor who received an intestinal transplant.

The chain recombines TRBV7-9 with TRBJ1-1; D is undetermined. The CDR3 runs 13 residues. Per germline, CDR1 SEHNR and CDR2 FQNEAQ (reference sequence). The V gene lost 1 base and the J gene lost 11 bases, with 14 bases spanning the gap. CDR3 in amino acids: CASSLDQVLNAFF. The CDR3 DNA follows: TGTGCCAGCAGCTTAGATCAGGTGTTGAACGCTTTCTTT.

The chain employs TRBV28 and TRBJ1-4; 8 bases line up with TRBD1. V was pared by 3 bases and J by 5 bases, with 5 bases of the junction left unmatched. CDR3 length equals 15 residues. Germline V gene data show CDR1 as MDHEN and CDR2 as SYDVKM. The CDR3 DNA is TGTGCCAGCAGTTTCCGGGACAGGCACAATGAAAAACTGTTTTTT. The encoded protein is CASSFRDRHNEKLFF.

CDR3 sequence reads: CASSLSQGWVLTEAFF. The CDR3, as DNA: TGTGCCAGCAGCTTGAGTCAGGGGTGGGTCCTCACTGAAGCTTTCTTT. The rearrangement uses TRBV5-5 and TRBJ1-1; tentative D call: TRBD1 (6 bases). Germline V gene sequence: CDR1 SGHKS, CDR2 YYEKEE (reference sequence). The CDR3 consists of 16 residues. Trimming left V 1 base short and J 4 bases short, with 17 bases between.

This clone has only a few counts. This chain joins TRBV6-1 and TRBJ1-5; D is undetermined. This CDR3 is 14 amino acids long. V was pared by 2 bases and J by 6 bases, with 11 bases between. CDR1 and CDR2 (germline): MNHNS, SASEGT. The CDR3 reads CASSEWSLAQPQHF. The CDR3 bases are TGTGCCAGCAGTGAATGGTCTTTGGCTCAGCCCCAGCATTTT.

The gene calls are TRBV19 and TRBJ1-6, with D perhaps TRBD1 (5 bases). V dropped 6 bases and J dropped 6 bases, with 18 bases sitting between them. The CDR3 runs 16 residues. Germline V gene sequence: CDR1 LNHDA, CDR2 SQIVND (reference sequence). For the CDR3, the DNA is TGTGCCAGTAGGACCGGTAGACCAGGGTTTAATTCACCCCTCCACTTT. It codes for CASRTGRPGFNSPLHF.

DNA for the CDR3: TGTGCCAGCAGCTTTCGGGAAGCCGTTGATGGCTACACCTTC. It yields the protein CASSFREAVDGYTF. The rearrangement joins TRBV7-9 to TRBJ1-2, with D unresolved. From germline, CDR1 is SEHNR and CDR2 FQNEAQ (reference sequence). CDR3 size: 14 residues. The V and J ends lost 3 bases and 6 bases respectively, with 14 bases between them.

The V call is TRBV7-2, the J call TRBJ1-1, with D perhaps TRBD1 (6 bases). The V gene lost 4 bases and the J gene lost 1 base, with 13 bases spanning the gap. Germline V gives CDR1 SGHTA, CDR2 FQGNSA. This CDR3 has 15 amino acids. In nucleotides, the CDR3 is TGTGCCAGCAGCTGGGGGCCACCCGGGAACACTGAAGCTTTCTTT. Encoded protein: CASSWGPPGNTEAFF.

This chain joins TRBV28 and TRBJ2-7; the match to TRBD2 covers 11 bases. Trimming cost V 8 bases and J 0 bases; bases outside gene matches: 3. Germline assignment: CDR1 MDHEN and CDR2 SYDVKM. This CDR3 is built from 14 residues. The CDR3: CASGLAGFSYEQYF. DNA for the CDR3: TGTGCCAGCGGACTAGCGGGTTTCTCCTACGAGCAGTACTTC.

The J gene is TRBJ2-1, the V gene TRBV5-1, with 14 bases fitting TRBD2. CDR1 is SGHRS, CDR2 YFSETQ, per germline. The CDR3 is made up of 20 amino acids. The V gene end was trimmed by 2 bases and the J gene end by 7 bases; junction bases not matched to a gene: 17. The CDR3 reads CASSFGTGLAGGVTRNEQFF. Written as DNA, the CDR3 is TGCGCCAGCAGCTTTGGCACCGGACTAGCGGGAGGCGTTACTAGGAATGAGCAGTTCTTC.

V is TRBV7-2 and J is TRBJ2-7; 7 nucleotides match TRBD1. Germline values: CDR1 SGHTA, CDR2 FQGNSA. This CDR3 spans 14 amino acids. V lost 4 bases, J lost 7 bases, and 10 bases stayed unmatched. The CDR3 is CASSSRRGPGEQYF. Here the CDR3 DNA reads TGTGCCAGCAGCTCTCGAAGGGGGCCAGGGGAGCAGTACTTC.

The CDR3, as DNA: TGTGCCAGCAGGTGGTCAGGGGGGAAAACTGAAGCTTTCTTT. Residues: CASRWSGGKTEAFF. The chain links TRBV6-5 to TRBJ1-1, with 7 bases aligning to TRBD1. CDR1 is MNHEY and CDR2 is SVGAGI in the germline V gene. This CDR3 contains 14 residues. V gave up 6 bases and J gave up 5 bases; unmatched junction bases: 9.

The J gene is TRBJ2-3, the V gene TRBV7-9, with D possibly matching TRBD1 (6 bases). The CDR3 extends over 14 amino acids. Germline CDR1 and CDR2: SEHNR and FQNEAQ (reference sequence). V lost 6 bases and J lost 3, with 13 bases in between. The CDR3 DNA is TGTGCCAGCAGTTCGCCCACAGGGACAGATACGCAGTATTTT. This translates into CASSSPTGTDTQYF.

This rearrangement joins TRBV2 to TRBJ2-2, with TRBD2 identical over 11 bases. V trimming: 3 bases; J trimming: 4 bases; junction bases outside the gene matches: 1. CDR3 size: 15 residues. Germline CDR1 SNHLY, CDR2 FYNNEI. This CDR3 is CASSELAGGTGELFF. The CDR3 DNA sequence: TGTGCCAGCAGTGAGCTAGCGGGAGGCACCGGGGAGCTGTTTTTT. Full variable domain (remainder filled in from reference TRBV2 and TRBJ2-2): EPEVTQTPSHQVTQMGQEVILRCVPISNHLYFYWYRQILGQKVEFLVSFYNNEISEKSEIFDDQFSVERPDGSNFTLKIRSTKLEDSAMYFCASSELAGGTGELFFGEGSRLTVL.

V is TRBV5-1 and J is TRBJ2-1, with D uncertain. Trimming took off 4 bases at V and 0 bases at J, with 11 bases between the two ends. There are 15 residues in the CDR3. Germline assignment: CDR1 SGHRS and CDR2 YFSETQ. Here the CDR3 DNA reads TGCGCCAGCAGCCCGATGGCCAACTCCTACAATGAGCAGTTCTTC. This codes for CASSPMANSYNEQFF.

V and J are TRBV7-2 and TRBJ2-7; TRBD1 agrees at 10 bases. Germline-derived CDR1 and CDR2 are SGHTA and FQGNSA. The CDR3 length is 18 residues. Trimming cost V 4 bases and J 6 bases; bases outside gene matches: 18. CDR3 amino acids: CASSSDRDRGRFVLEQYF. In DNA, the CDR3 is TGTGCCAGCAGCTCCGACCGCGACAGGGGGCGCTTTGTCCTCGAGCAGTACTTC.

The chain carries TRBV5-1 and TRBJ1-2, with D possibly being TRBD1 (6 bases). This CDR3 region has 15 residues. V lost 0 bases, J lost 5 bases, and 14 bases lay in between. Germline V gene sequence: CDR1 SGHRS, CDR2 YFSETQ. The CDR3, as DNA: TGCGCCAGCAGCTTGGTTACGGGGGGCGAATATGGCTACACCTTC. The encoded protein is CASSLVTGGEYGYTF.

The chain has TRBV5-6 and TRBJ2-1; 10 nucleotides line up with TRBD2. This CDR3 is built from 16 residues. Germline CDR1 and CDR2: SGHDT and YYEEEE. V lost 4 bases to trimming and J lost 8 bases; unmatched junction nucleotides: 12. In DNA, the CDR3 is TGTGCCAGCAGCCGGTGGAGCGGGGGGGCCGGCTATGAGCAGTTCTTC. This encodes CASSRWSGGAGYEQFF.

This clone was counted once. V is TRBV7-8 and J is TRBJ2-1; 8 bases align to TRBD1. The germline V gene has CDR1 SGHVS and CDR2 FQNEAQ. Trimming at V came to 5 bases and at J to 3 bases, leaving 6 bases not matched to a gene. The CDR3 spans 15 residues. Here the CDR3 reads CASSLGQGLYNEQFF. DNA for the CDR3: TGTGCCAGCAGCCTAGGACAGGGCCTCTACAATGAGCAGTTCTTC.

The chain joins TRBV5-1 to TRBJ2-5; 7 nucleotides match TRBD1. The CDR3 runs to 14 residues. Germline assignment: CDR1 SGHRS and CDR2 YFSETQ. V lost 3 bases, J lost 7 bases, and 9 bases stayed unmatched. The DNA for the CDR3 is TGCGCCAGCAGCTCCCGGGACAGCGTTGGGACCCAGTACTTC. Translated: CASSSRDSVGTQYF.

This rearrangement joins TRBV7-7 to TRBJ2-3; 11 bases line up with TRBD2. The germline V gene encodes CDR1 SSHAT and CDR2 FNYEAQ (reference sequence). The CDR3 loop spans 16 amino acids. With 5 bases clipped from V and 4 bases from J, the junction kept 8 bases outside the gene matches. The CDR3 region is CASSPLAGVGSDTQYF. In DNA form, the CDR3 reads TGTGCCAGCAGCCCACTAGCGGGAGTTGGGTCAGATACGCAGTATTTT.

The V and J genes are TRBV19 and TRBJ2-2; the match to TRBD2 covers 10 bases. The CDR3 covers 16 residues. The V gene end was trimmed by 6 bases and the J gene end by 6 bases; junction bases not matched to a gene: 10. Per the germline V gene, CDR1 is LNHDA and CDR2 is SQIVND (reference sequence). The CDR3 protein is CASSPIAGGPAGELFF. In nucleotides, the CDR3 is TGTGCCAGTAGCCCTATAGCGGGAGGCCCGGCCGGGGAGCTGTTTTTT.

The chain uses TRBV6-5 and TRBJ2-1; TRBD2 aligns across 12 bases. The CDR3 is 14 residues long. CDR1 and CDR2 from the germline V gene are MNHEY and SVGAGI. Germline trimming cut 5 bases from V and 7 bases from J; bases unmatched to any gene: 3. Here the CDR3 DNA reads TGTGCCAGCAGTCAACTAGCGGGAGGAAATGAGCAGTTCTTC. This gives the protein CASSQLAGGNEQFF.